Presented here are 21 T cell receptor beta chains from one specimen sequenced in a study of T cell repertoires in cytomegalovirus infection. One entry per CDR3 protein results from TCRdb running MiXCR on the reads. The data hold about 260,000 distinct CDR3 sequences, with roughly 15% observed a single time. The sample consisted of PBMCs. The source is a human donor in good health (CMV status not recorded). Some clones in this sample may be carry-over from other donors' samples.

The V gene is TRBV25-1, the J gene TRBJ2-3; D gene uncertain. Germline CDR1 and CDR2: MGHDK and SYGVNS. The CDR3 is 13 residues long. V shed 4 bases and J shed 3 bases, with 8 bases lying between them. DNA for the CDR3: TGTGCCAGCAGTGGATATGATACAGATACGCAGTATTTT. This codes for CASSGYDTDTQYF.

The chain joins TRBV20-1 to TRBJ2-3; 8 nucleotides agree with TRBD2. The CDR3 loop spans 14 amino acids. V dropped 5 bases and J dropped 0; count of bases not matched to a gene: 4. Germline V gene lookup returns CDR1 DFQATT and CDR2 SNEGSKA (reference sequence). This CDR3 reads CSASTGGSTDTQYF. The DNA for the CDR3 is TGCAGTGCTTCGACGGGGGGGAGCACAGATACGCAGTATTTT.

This clonotype was picked up many times. V and J are TRBV7-2 and TRBJ2-2; D not resolved. This CDR3 spans 16 amino acids. V gave up 2 bases and J gave up 0 bases, with 10 bases separating them. Germline V lookup: CDR1 SGHTA, CDR2 FQGNSA. The CDR3 is CASSLFMVANTGELFF. As DNA, the CDR3 is TGTGCCAGCAGCTTATTTATGGTCGCGAACACCGGGGAGCTGTTTTTT.

V usage is TRBV7-2 and J usage is TRBJ1-6, with a weak D call TRBD1 (6 bases). The CDR3 length is 14 residues. Germline CDR1 reads SGHTA; CDR2 reads FQGNSA. Trimming pared 1 base from V and 9 bases from J, leaving 10 bases between. CDR3 protein: CASSLGRGSSPLHF. In DNA form, the CDR3 reads TGTGCCAGCAGCTTAGGCAGGGGAAGTTCACCCCTCCACTTT.

The J gene is TRBJ2-1, the V gene TRBV20-1; no definite D call. Germline CDR1 DFQATT, CDR2 SNEGSKA (reference sequence). Trimming took 1 base from V and 0 from J, leaving 13 bases between them. The CDR3 has 16 amino acids. Here the CDR3 DNA reads TGCAGTGCTAGAGTGGGTGGTCGTCGCTCCTACAATGAGCAGTTCTTC. It translates to CSARVGGRRSYNEQFF.

This clonotype was observed at least ten times. V gene TRBV7-6 combines with J gene TRBJ2-3; D is unclear. Germline V gene lookup returns CDR1 SGHVS and CDR2 FNYEAQ. V lost 3 bases to trimming and J lost 5 bases, with 12 bases between them. CDR3 length: 14 residues. In DNA form, the CDR3 reads TGTGCCAGCAGCTTCGAGATCAGTGAAGATACGCAGTATTTT. This sequence encodes CASSFEISEDTQYF.

The V and J genes are TRBV20-1 and TRBJ1-2; TRBD1 matches 7 bases. CDR1 DFQATT and CDR2 SNEGSKA come from the germline V gene (reference sequence). The CDR3 length is 16 residues. V lost 1 base, J lost 5 bases, and 13 bases stayed unmatched. As DNA, the CDR3 is TGCAGTGCTAGAGGCATAGACAGGGAACGCGGGTATGGCTACACCTTC. Its translation: CSARGIDRERGYGYTF.

This clonotype was seen only a few times. The chain carries TRBV12-3 or TRBV12-4 and TRBJ2-5; 9 bases are a match to TRBD1. The V and J ends lost 6 bases and 4 bases, in that order; junction bases with no gene match: 6. The CDR3 is 14 residues long. CDR3 loop: CASRKGQGGETQYF. Here the CDR3 DNA reads TGTGCCAGCAGGAAGGGACAGGGAGGAGAGACCCAGTACTTC.

At least ten counts were recorded for this clonotype. The genes are TRBV7-2 and TRBJ2-5, with 8 bases matching TRBD2. The CDR3 extends over 13 amino acids. The trim removed 4 bases at V and 5 bases at J, leaving 3 bases unmatched. CDR1 SGHTA and CDR2 FQGNSA come from the germline V gene. DNA of the CDR3: TGTGCCAGCAGCTCGGGGGGGTATGAGACCCAGTACTTC. Translation gives CASSSGGYETQYF. The full variable domain, rest sourced from reference TRBV7-2 and TRBJ2-5, is GAGVSQSPSNKVTEKGKDVELRCDPISGHTALYWYRQSLGQGLEFLIYFQGNSAPDKSGLPSDRFSAERTGGSVSTLTIQRTQQEDSAVYLCASSSGGYETQYFGPGTRLLVL.

In its sample, this clonotype was seen a few times. The rearrangement uses TRBV5-1 and TRBJ2-2; D is undetermined. The CDR3 runs 14 residues. Germline V lookup: CDR1 SGHRS, CDR2 YFSETQ. V was cut by 0 bases and J by 5 bases, with 8 bases left in between. The CDR3 protein is CASSLVLVTGELFF. The CDR3 nucleotides are TGCGCCAGCAGCTTGGTGCTAGTGACCGGGGAGCTGTTTTTT.

The table lists this clonotype with a few counts. This chain links TRBV5-6 with TRBJ2-1; D might be TRBD1 or TRBD2, each matching 5 bases. Germline lookup yields CDR1 SGHDT and CDR2 YYEEEE. The CDR3 is 16 residues long. Between the trimmed V and J ends, which lost 1 base and 1 base, there was a span of 12 bases. The CDR3 coding sequence is TGTGCCAGCAGCTTGTTCGGGACGGCGTCCTACAATGAGCAGTTCTTC. It is translated as CASSLFGTASYNEQFF.

A few counts support this clonotype. The chain employs TRBV7-6 and TRBJ2-1, with 9 positions matching TRBD2. The CDR3 consists of 16 residues. The V gene end was trimmed by 4 bases and the J gene end by 2 bases; junction bases not matched to a gene: 6. Germline assignment: CDR1 SGHVS and CDR2 FNYEAQ. CDR3 sequence reads: CASSSRTSDTYNEQFF. The CDR3 nucleotides are TGTGCCAGCAGCTCTCGGACTAGCGACACCTACAATGAGCAGTTCTTC.

DNA of the CDR3: TGTGCCAGCAGTACTCTTAGCGGGGGGAAAAACAATGAGCAGTTCTTC. It codes for CASSTLSGGKNNEQFF. The J gene is TRBJ2-1, the V gene TRBV6-5; 10 nucleotides line up with TRBD2. The CDR3 covers 16 residues. Germline V lookup: CDR1 MNHEY, CDR2 SVGAGI. V trimming: 5 bases; J trimming: 5 bases; junction bases outside the gene matches: 9.

This clonotype was picked up a small number of times. This chain joins TRBV27 and TRBJ2-1; D is unresolved. CDR1 MNHEY and CDR2 SMNVEV come from the germline V gene (reference sequence). The germline V and J ends were trimmed by 3 bases and 6 bases, with 9 bases remaining between them. This CDR3 spans 13 amino acids. This CDR3 is CASSFGKGNEQFF. The CDR3 nucleotides are TGTGCCAGCAGTTTTGGAAAAGGCAATGAGCAGTTCTTC.

This clonotype was observed at least ten times. V is TRBV7-8 and J is TRBJ1-2; maybe TRBD1 (6 bases). This CDR3 is built from 13 residues. In germline, CDR1 is SGHVS, CDR2 FQNEAQ. With 5 bases removed from V and 8 bases from J, the gap between germline ends came to 15 bases. The CDR3 DNA reads as TGTGCCAGCAGCCTACAGGGCCAGGGAGGCTACACCTTC. This sequence encodes CASSLQGQGGYTF.

This clonotype was recorded a few times. The V gene is TRBV6-2 or TRBV6-3, the J gene TRBJ1-5; TRBD1 might be the D (5 bases). Germline V gives CDR1 MNHEY, CDR2 SVGEGT. This CDR3 region has 13 residues. Trimming shortened V by 7 bases and J by 9 bases, and 16 bases separated the two germline ends. CDR3 bases: TGTGCCAGCACCGGGGGGGACGTAAGGCCCCAGCATTTT. It encodes CASTGGDVRPQHF.

In this sample, this clonotype turned up many times. V and J are TRBV7-2 and TRBJ2-3; tentatively, D is TRBD2 (5 bases). Germline lookup yields CDR1 SGHTA and CDR2 FQGNSA. The CDR3 contains 15 residues. Trimming shortened V by 3 bases and J by 2 bases, and 12 bases separated the two germline ends. The CDR3 region has the DNA TGTGCCAGCAGCTTGACGGGGAGCCCCACAGATACGCAGTATTTT. Amino acid sequence: CASSLTGSPTDTQYF.

This clonotype has a handful of counts. The rearrangement links TRBV10-3 to TRBJ2-1, with 9 bases identical to TRBD1. CDR3 length equals 14 residues. The germline CDR1 and CDR2 sequences are ENHRY and SYGVKD. V was pared by 6 bases and J by 13 bases, with 13 bases of the junction left unmatched. The CDR3 nucleotides read TGTGCCATCAGGCCCGGGACAGGGTCAGAATCTCAGTTCTTC. This translates into CAIRPGTGSESQFF.

The rearrangement joins TRBV6-2 or TRBV6-3 to TRBJ1-3; D may be TRBD1 (5 bases). Germline assignment: CDR1 MNHEY and CDR2 SVGEGT. The length of the CDR3 is 18 residues. V was clipped by 3 bases and J by 0 bases, with 18 bases between them. CDR3 region: CASSYPHVIDSSGNTIYF. CDR3 bases: TGTGCCAGCAGTTATCCGCACGTCATTGACAGCTCTGGAAACACCATATATTTT.

The table lists this clonotype with many counts. At one boundary the junction diverges from the germline segment, which might be a read error. The rearrangement joins TRBV5-1 to TRBJ1-1; TRBD1 is a possible D gene (6 bases). The V gene's germline CDR1 is SGHRS and CDR2 YFSETQ. This CDR3 is built from 14 residues. The CDR3 region is CASSPGAGNTEAFF. CDR3 in DNA: TGTGCCAGCAGCCCGGGGGCGGGTAACACTGAAGCTTTCTTT.

This clonotype was counted a few times. The DNA of the CDR3 is TGCAGGATTTTCCGGGTCGGGGAGAAGACCCAGTACTTC. Amino acids: CRIFRVGEKTQYF. V usage is TRBV20-1 and J usage is TRBJ2-5; tentatively, D is TRBD2 (5 bases). Germline CDR1 is DFQATT and CDR2 is SNEGSKA (reference sequence). The CDR3 length is 13 residues.